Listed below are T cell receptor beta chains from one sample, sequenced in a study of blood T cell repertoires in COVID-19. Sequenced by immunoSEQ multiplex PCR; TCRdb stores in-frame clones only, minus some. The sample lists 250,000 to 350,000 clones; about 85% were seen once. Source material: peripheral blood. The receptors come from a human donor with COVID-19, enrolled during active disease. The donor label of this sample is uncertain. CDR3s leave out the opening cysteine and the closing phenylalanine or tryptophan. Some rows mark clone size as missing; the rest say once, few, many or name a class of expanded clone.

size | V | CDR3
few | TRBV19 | ASQGVAYTGELF
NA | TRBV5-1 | ASSPPQGLAGGGETQY
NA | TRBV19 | ASSILQGGYT
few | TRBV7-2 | ASSPNIIRPNTEAF
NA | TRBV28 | ASSFQGDTEAF
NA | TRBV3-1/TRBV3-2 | ASSQVLVSGRLSYEQY
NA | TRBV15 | ATSRAGQAGTEAF
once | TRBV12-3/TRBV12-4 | ASRVRDNEQF
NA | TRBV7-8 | ASSFRDRGVTGELF
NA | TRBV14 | ASSQTRVQAVGANVLT
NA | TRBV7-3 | ASSPGTSGKETQY
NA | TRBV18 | ASSPGGTNEQF
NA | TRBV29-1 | SVEAGGYEQY
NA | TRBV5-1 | ASSLGVGTGNQPQH
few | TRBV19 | ASSVGLSGTEAF
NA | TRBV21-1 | ASAWNRDRVKEQY
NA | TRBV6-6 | ASSRQGPYNEQF
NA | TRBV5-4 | ASTQRARTGNYGYT
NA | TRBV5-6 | ASSPPGQSTDTQY
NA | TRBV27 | ASRFGGPYNSPLH
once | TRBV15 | ATSRDRAGRLYEQY
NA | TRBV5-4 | ASSLLNQPQH
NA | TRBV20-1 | SARLDYGYT
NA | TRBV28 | ASSSPAGTTNYEQY
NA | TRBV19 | ASSPAGIAGAYEQY
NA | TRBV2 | ASSALAVSHNSPLH
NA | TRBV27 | ASSLSWTGYEQY
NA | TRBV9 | ASSVAPLNTIY
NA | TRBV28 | ASSPGGSGRSGEQF
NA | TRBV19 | ASSASQGAWKGYT
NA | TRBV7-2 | ASSSGQPTDTQY
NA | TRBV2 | ASSLGQGGYQPQH
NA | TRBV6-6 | ASSYSLEAIQPQH
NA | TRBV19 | ASSAQGARNSPLH
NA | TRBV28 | ASIEEGNRYGYT
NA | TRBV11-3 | ASSARVNTGELF
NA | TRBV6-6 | ASGEEAFSGANVLT
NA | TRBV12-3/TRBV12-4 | ASSRNYGYT
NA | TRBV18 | ASSPLSVNTEAF
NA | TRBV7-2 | ASSLDVGGRTEAF
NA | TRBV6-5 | ASKDSNEKLF
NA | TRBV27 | ASRLGLAEISTDTQY
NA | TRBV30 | AWRSASGRAGSYNEQF